The clone carrying this TCR beta chain was detected only once. The cohort comprised adults aged about 18 to 90 years residing in around 25 US areas. Per germline, CDR1 GTSNPN and CDR2 SVGIG (reference sequence). Trimming took off 5 bases at V and 5 bases at J, with 6 bases between the two ends. The CDR3 covers 10 residues. This record belongs to a study of blood T cell repertoires in COVID-19. Study-level information: Researchers got acute and convalescent COVID-19 samples from the United States, Italy and Spain.

Assay used: immunoSEQ multiplex PCR; TCRdb lists only in-frame clones, some missing. The data contain 150,000 to 200,000 clones, approximately 80% of them singletons. V is TRBV30 and J is TRBJ2-5; D not certain. The TCR was taken from a woman in her 50s who had recovered from COVID-19. The sequencing sample was made of PBMCs or T cells enriched from blood (not recorded which). The CDR3 DNA follows: TGTGCCTGGGGCTCTGAGACCCAGTACTTC. Translating it yields CAWGSETQYF. Looking up the rest from reference TRBV30 and TRBJ2-5 gives the full variable domain: SQTIHQWPATLVQPVGSPLSLECTVEGTSNPNLYWYRQAAGRGLQLLFYSVGIGQISSEVPQNLSASRPQDRQFILSSKKLLLSDSGFYLCAWGSETQYFGPGTRLLVL.